These 17 T cell receptor beta chains share one sample of origin, sequenced in a study of blood T cells in healthy people across ages. Together with a sample-barcoded 5' primer, a J-beta primer mix was included in a second PCR lasting about 6 to 11 cycles. One entry per CDR3 protein, called by TCRdb with MiXCR from the 5' RACE reads. This table holds approximately 1,100,000 distinct CDR3 sequences, under 45% found once. Sequencing was performed on blood. Source of these receptors: a woman aged 55 to 70 in good health.

In its sample, this clonotype was seen a few times. Here the CDR3 reads CASSPKAGYNEQFF. The DNA of the CDR3 is TGTGCCAGCAGCCCAAAGGCGGGTTACAATGAGCAGTTCTTC. This sequence joins TRBV28 and TRBJ2-1, with D possibly TRBD2 on 5 matching bases. The CDR3 has 14 residues. Germline lookup yields CDR1 MDHEN and CDR2 SYDVKM. Trimming pared 6 bases from V and 4 bases from J, leaving 13 bases between. Based on the CDR3 plus reference TRBV28 and TRBJ2-1, the full variable domain is DVKVTQSSRYLVKRTGEKVFLECVQDMDHENMFWYRQDPGLGLRLIYFSYDVKMKEKGDIPEGYSVSREKKERFSLILESASTNQTSMYLCASSPKAGYNEQFFGPGTRLTVL.

A few counts support this clonotype. The chain links TRBV10-1 to TRBJ2-5; D not resolved. CDR3 size: 13 residues. Germline assignment: CDR1 WNHNN and CDR2 SYGVQD (reference sequence). The V end lost 3 bases, the J end lost 4 bases, and 9 bases lay between the germline ends. The CDR3 here is CASSDEVGETQYF. CDR3 DNA sequence: TGCGCCAGCAGTGACGAAGTAGGAGAGACCCAGTACTTC.

This clonotype was found a few times. The gene calls are TRBV10-3 and TRBJ2-1; 9 bases map to TRBD1. Germline loops: CDR1 ENHRY, CDR2 SYGVKD. The CDR3 spans 13 residues. Germline trimming cut 8 bases from V and 9 bases from J; bases unmatched to any gene: 8. CDR3 residues: CAICSGQGGEQFF. The CDR3 DNA follows: TGTGCCATCTGTTCGGGACAGGGAGGTGAGCAGTTCTTC.

The chain couples TRBV14 to TRBJ2-7, with D perhaps TRBD2 (6 bases). Per the germline V gene, CDR1 is SGHDN and CDR2 is FVKESK. The V end was cut by 4 bases, the J end by 0 bases, with 22 bases between. The CDR3 runs to 18 residues. The CDR3 DNA is TGTGCCAGCAGCCCCGGCCCCCGTAGCGGATTAAGCTCCTACGAGCAGTACTTC. Its protein is CASSPGPRSGLSSYEQYF.

The J gene is TRBJ2-6, the V gene TRBV10-3, with D uncertain. This CDR3 spans 18 amino acids. The V gene's germline CDR1 is ENHRY and CDR2 SYGVKD. The V end lost 5 bases, the J end lost 0 bases, and 17 bases lay between the germline ends. The CDR3 here is CAISRKPLARSGANVLTF. CDR3 DNA: TGTGCCATCAGTCGAAAGCCTTTGGCTCGCTCTGGGGCCAACGTCCTGACTTTC.

This clonotype was found many times. The CDR3 protein is CASSVEDRYNEQFF. The CDR3 DNA reads as TGTGCCAGCAGCGTTGAAGACAGGTACAATGAGCAGTTCTTC. The chain is built from TRBV9 and TRBJ2-1, with a tentative D call TRBD1 (6 bases). Between the trimmed V and J ends, which lost 2 bases and 4 bases, there was a span of 10 bases. The CDR3 is made up of 14 amino acids. Germline CDR1 reads SGDLS; CDR2 reads YYNGEE.

The V gene is TRBV27, the J gene TRBJ2-7, with D maybe TRBD1 (6 bases). V was shortened by 8 bases and J by 3 bases, with 17 bases between the two germline ends. This CDR3 region has 14 residues. Germline CDR1 and CDR2: MNHEY and SMNVEV (reference sequence). The CDR3 protein is CASRPTGPRYEQYF. DNA for the CDR3: TGTGCCAGCCGCCCGACAGGCCCGCGCTACGAGCAGTACTTC.

The V gene is TRBV20-1, the J gene TRBJ2-3; 11 nucleotides align to TRBD2. This CDR3 is built from 14 residues. Germline loops: CDR1 DFQATT, CDR2 SNEGSKA (reference sequence). In DNA form, the CDR3 reads TGCACCGCCCTGGTAGCGGGAGGGCCAGATACGCAGTATTTT. As protein: CTALVAGGPDTQYF.

This chain links TRBV5-5 with TRBJ2-7; TRBD1 matches 8 bases. In germline, CDR1 is SGHKS, CDR2 YYEKEE (reference sequence). CDR3 length: 15 amino acids. V shed 10 bases and J 2 bases; nucleotides not matched to a gene: 14. The CDR3 nucleotides read TGTGCCGGCATTCCTCCGAGGGACAGGCCCTACGAGCAGTACTTC. Translating it yields CAGIPPRDRPYEQYF.

The chain joins TRBV6-6 to TRBJ1-2; TRBD1 aligns across 8 bases. The CDR3 spans 14 residues. Germline values: CDR1 MNHNY, CDR2 SVGAGI (reference sequence). V trimming: 5 bases; J trimming: 13 bases; junction bases outside the gene matches: 15. The CDR3 DNA follows: TGTGCCAGCAGTCTACCGGGACAGGTTTTGTTCTGCACCTTC. It encodes CASSLPGQVLFCTF.

This clonotype came up once. The genes are TRBV5-1 and TRBJ2-5; 10 positions match TRBD1. There are 15 residues in the CDR3. After removal of 0 bases from V and 5 bases from J, the junction contained 4 bases not matched to a gene. Germline loops: CDR1 SGHRS, CDR2 YFSETQ. The CDR3 region is CASSLAATGGETQYF. As DNA, the CDR3 is TGCGCCAGCAGCTTGGCAGCGACAGGGGGCGAGACCCAGTACTTC.

The rearrangement uses TRBV10-3 and TRBJ2-1; 11 positions agree with TRBD2. CDR1 and CDR2 from the germline V gene are ENHRY and SYGVKD. There are 16 residues in the CDR3. With V trimmed by 6 bases and J by 0 bases, 4 bases remained unmatched. The CDR3 DNA reads as TGTGCCATCAGGCTAGCGGGAGGCGTCTCCTACAATGAGCAGTTCTTC. Translation: CAIRLAGGVSYNEQFF.

The chain is built from TRBV13 and TRBJ2-1; D unclear. Germline V gene data show CDR1 as PRHDT and CDR2 as FYEKMQ (reference sequence). The CDR3 consists of 13 residues. V was cut by 5 bases and J by 10 bases, with 15 bases left in between. For the CDR3, the DNA is TGTGCCAGCAGCCATTTGGCCAGGCCGGAGCAGTTCTTC. This encodes CASSHLARPEQFF.

This clonotype was recorded at least ten times. The V gene is TRBV10-3, the J gene TRBJ2-5, with D possibly being TRBD2 (5 bases). The CDR3 has 15 amino acids. The germline V gene encodes CDR1 ENHRY and CDR2 SYGVKD. Trimming took 5 bases from V and 4 from J, leaving 17 bases between them. Here the CDR3 reads CAISKESSIGETQYF. As DNA, the CDR3 is TGTGCCATCAGTAAGGAGTCTAGCATCGGAGAGACCCAGTACTTC.

On this clonotype: Compared with germline, one end of the junction differs, possibly owing to a read error. V usage is TRBV7-9 and J usage is TRBJ2-1; 7 nucleotides line up with TRBD1. This CDR3 is built from 14 residues. Germline V lookup: CDR1 SEHNR, CDR2 FQNEAQ (reference sequence). As DNA, the CDR3 is TGTGCCAGCAGCTTAGGGGACAGTGACAAGGAGCAGTTCTTC. Its translation: CASSLGDSDKEQFF.

The chain couples TRBV12-3 or TRBV12-4 to TRBJ2-7, with TRBD2 matching over 11 bases. This CDR3 is 16 amino acids long. With 5 bases clipped from V and 7 bases from J, the junction kept 13 bases outside the gene matches. This CDR3 reads CASSIPLAGGTNEQYF. In nucleotides, the CDR3 is TGTGCCAGCAGTATCCCTCTAGCGGGAGGTACGAATGAGCAGTACTTC.

The V call is TRBV15, the J call TRBJ2-1; tentatively, D is TRBD2 (6 bases). V lost 6 bases and J 9 bases, leaving 21 bases between the germline ends. This CDR3 has 15 amino acids. Germline V gives CDR1 LNHNV, CDR2 YYDKDF (reference sequence). In DNA, the CDR3 is TGTGCCACCAGGAGCCCTAGCGCCCTGAGGGGTGAGCAGTTCTTC. Translating it yields CATRSPSALRGEQFF.